The 9 T cell receptor beta chains below all came from one sample that was sequenced in a study of blood T cell repertoires in COVID-19. The assay was immunoSEQ multiplex PCR, and TCRdb's table has in-frame clones only and misses some. The profile shows around 100,000 clones, 84% of them singletons. Sequenced: peripheral blood. These receptor sequences come from a man aged 55-75 years with acute or convalescent COVID-19.

This clone was seen a few times. The chain links TRBV6-1 to TRBJ2-3; D gene unclear. CDR1 and CDR2 (germline): MNHNS, SASEGT. The V gene lost 1 base and the J gene lost 2 bases, with 10 bases spanning the gap. The length of the CDR3 is 15 residues. CDR3 DNA: TGTGCCAGCAGTGAAGGGGTGGGCTTCACAGATACGCAGTATTTT. Translating it yields CASSEGVGFTDTQYF.

The V and J genes are TRBV5-4 and TRBJ2-3, with 7 bases fitting TRBD2. The V gene end was trimmed by 4 bases and the J gene end by 3 bases; junction bases not matched to a gene: 11. The CDR3 covers 16 residues. Germline values: CDR1 SGHNT, CDR2 YYREEE (reference sequence). The CDR3 region is CASSLAELRGTDTQYF. In DNA form, the CDR3 reads TGTGCCAGCAGCCTAGCGGAGTTACGCGGTACAGATACGCAGTATTTT.

The chain joins TRBV7-6 to TRBJ2-1; TRBD2 matches at 12 bases. CDR1 is SGHVS and CDR2 is FNYEAQ in the germline V gene. V gave up 5 bases and J gave up 0 bases; unmatched junction bases: 5. The length of the CDR3 is 17 residues. The CDR3 DNA sequence: TGTGCCAGCAGCCCCGGACTAGCGGGGAACTCCTACAATGAGCAGTTCTTC. Amino acid sequence: CASSPGLAGNSYNEQFF.

This clone was seen a handful of times. The chain links TRBV7-6 to TRBJ1-4; D is unresolved. V was clipped by 1 base and J by 7 bases, with 10 bases between them. Germline CDR1 and CDR2: SGHVS and FNYEAQ. The CDR3 spans 14 residues. DNA for the CDR3: TGTGCCAGCAGCTTAGACTACCTGGCTGAAAAACTGTTTTTT. It specifies CASSLDYLAEKLFF.

V usage is TRBV5-1 and J usage is TRBJ2-4, with a tentative D call TRBD1 (5 bases). From germline, CDR1 is SGHRS and CDR2 YFSETQ. Trimming left V 2 bases short and J 8 bases short, with 14 bases between. The CDR3 sequence is 14 residues long. CDR3 sequence (DNA): TGCGCCAGCAGCTTACCAGACAGTAACCACATTCAGTACTTC. It encodes CASSLPDSNHIQYF. Looking up the rest from reference TRBV5-1 and TRBJ2-4 gives the full variable domain: KAGVTQTPRYLIKTRGQQVTLSCSPISGHRSVSWYQQTPGQGLQFLFEYFSETQRNKGNFPGRFSGRQFSNSRSEMNVSTLELGDSALYLCASSLPDSNHIQYFGAGTRLSVL.

This sequence joins TRBV6-5 and TRBJ1-1; 7 bases are a match to TRBD1. This CDR3 comprises 13 residues. The ends lost 6 bases at V and 6 bases at J; junction bases unmatched: 7. Germline V lookup: CDR1 MNHEY, CDR2 SVGAGI. The CDR3 DNA sequence: TGTGCCAGCAGGCGACAGGGTGAGGCTGAAGCTTTCTTT. It translates to CASRRQGEAEAFF.

V usage is TRBV21-1 and J usage is TRBJ2-7; TRBD2 is taken as the D call from the table, unchecked against the DNA. TRBV21-1 is a documented pseudogene. CDR3 length: 15 residues. CDR3 bases: TGTGCCAGCAGCAAGAGGTTGGCTAGCGAGTACGAGCAGTACTTC. Its translation is CASSKRLASEYEQYF.

The chain links TRBV27 to TRBJ2-3; 11 bases agree with TRBD1. The J segment lost 5 bases and the V segment lost 7 bases, leaving 8 bases of the junction unmatched. This CDR3 comprises 15 residues. CDR1 is MNHEY and CDR2 is SMNVEV in the germline V gene (reference sequence). The CDR3 sequence is CASTLWGTGGDTQYF. The DNA of the CDR3 is TGTGCCAGCACCCTATGGGGGACAGGGGGAGATACGCAGTATTTT.

The chain employs TRBV6-5 and TRBJ1-1; D uncertain. Germline V CDR1 and CDR2: MNHEY, SVGAGI. Trimming removed 2 bases from V and 2 bases from J, with 9 bases in between. This CDR3 has 14 residues. The CDR3 loop reads CASSYQVYNTEAFF. In DNA form, the CDR3 reads TGTGCCAGCAGTTACCAGGTTTATAACACTGAAGCTTTCTTT.